This TCR beta chain was sequenced in a study of cytotoxic CD8 clonotypes in ibrutinib-treated CLL. Libraries were prepared by immunoSEQ multiplex PCR; TCRdb keeps only in-frame clonotypes and omits some of them. Of fewer than 150,000 clones listed, roughly 84% were seen once; the top ten hold less than 4%. Germline CDR1 and CDR2: MGHRA and YSYEKL. Trimming cost V 5 bases and J 0 bases, with 20 bases left between them. CDR3 length: 19 amino acids. Specimen: PBMCs, collected after 24 months of ibrutinib treatment. This TCR came from a human donor with chronic lymphocytic leukemia. The rearrangement links TRBV4-1 to TRBJ2-6; D is unclear. The CDR3: CASSTARWARDSGANVLTF. The CDR3 coding sequence is TGCGCCAGCAGCACGGCTAGGTGGGCCCGAGACTCTGGGGCCAACGTCCTGACTTTC.